The T cell receptor beta chain under discussion was sequenced for a study of early T cells in non-severe SARS-CoV-2 infection. Looking at the study overall: Investigators sequenced bulk RNA drawn from unsorted whole blood, and chains remained unpaired.

As part of library construction, unique molecular identifiers were attached to individual cDNA molecules. TCRdb reanalysed the 5' RACE reads using MiXCR and keeps one entry per CDR3 protein. The sample records about 50,000 distinct CDR3 sequences, around 9.6% being singletons. This clonotype came up a few times. Germline CDR1 and CDR2: SSHAT and FNYEAQ (reference sequence). The CDR3 runs 15 residues. With 5 bases removed from V and 3 bases from J, the gap between germline ends came to 17 bases. This chain links TRBV7-7 with TRBJ2-7; tentative D call: TRBD2 (6 bases). The receptor comes from an adult who was a healthcare worker with PCR-confirmed SARS-CoV-2 infection or an uninfected control (not recorded which). The sequences come from whole blood, collected at baseline. Here the CDR3 reads CASSPGTGKGYEQYF. DNA for the CDR3: TGTGCCAGCAGCCCGGGGACTGGAAAAGGCTACGAGCAGTACTTC.